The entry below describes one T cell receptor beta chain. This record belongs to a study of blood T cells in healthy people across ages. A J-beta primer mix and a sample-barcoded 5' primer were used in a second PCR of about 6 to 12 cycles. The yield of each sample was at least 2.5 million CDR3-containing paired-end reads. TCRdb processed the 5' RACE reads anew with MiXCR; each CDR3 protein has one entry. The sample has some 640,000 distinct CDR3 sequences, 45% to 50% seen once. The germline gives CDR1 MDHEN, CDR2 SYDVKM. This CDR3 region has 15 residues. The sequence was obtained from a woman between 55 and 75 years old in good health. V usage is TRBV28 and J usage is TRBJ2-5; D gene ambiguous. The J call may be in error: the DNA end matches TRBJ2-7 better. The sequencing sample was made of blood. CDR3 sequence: CASSLFKTPPYEQYF. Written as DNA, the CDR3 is TGTGCCAGCAGTTTATTTAAGACACCACCCTACGAGCAGTACTTC.